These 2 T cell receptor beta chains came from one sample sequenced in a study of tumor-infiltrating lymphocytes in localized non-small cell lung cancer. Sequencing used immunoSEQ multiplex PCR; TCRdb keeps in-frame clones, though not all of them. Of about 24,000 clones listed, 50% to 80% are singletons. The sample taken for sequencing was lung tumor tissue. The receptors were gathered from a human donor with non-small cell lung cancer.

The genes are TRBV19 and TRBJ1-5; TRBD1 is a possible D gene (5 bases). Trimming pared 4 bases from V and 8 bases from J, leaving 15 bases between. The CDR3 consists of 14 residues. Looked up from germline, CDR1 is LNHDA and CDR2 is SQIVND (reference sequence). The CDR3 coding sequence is TGTGCCAGTAGTACCCGGGGCTTGGGGGAGCCCCAGCATTTT. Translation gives CASSTRGLGEPQHF.

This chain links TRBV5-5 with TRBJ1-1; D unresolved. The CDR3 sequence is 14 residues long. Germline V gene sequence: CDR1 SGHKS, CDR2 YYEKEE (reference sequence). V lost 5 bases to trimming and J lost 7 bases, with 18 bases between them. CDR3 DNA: TGTGCCAGCAGTTTGTTGTGGGGAGAGGGTGAAGCTTTCTTT. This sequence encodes CASSLLWGEGEAFF.